This T cell receptor (beta chain) emerged from a study of shared clonotypes between healthy human individuals. Study details: A couple of women and three men aged 18 to 49 served as donors. Overall study findings and caveats: Only blood was sampled; tissue repertoires likely differ.

In the case of this clone: No antigen is known for it.

As processed by the authors: ImmunoSEQ supplied junction-only sequences lacking quality scores, so filtering was different. Method: immunoSEQ multiplex PCR; TCRdb's copy keeps in-frame clones and lacks some. That table supplies the V and J calls and clone size; D and trimming were determined from the DNA. This table holds hundreds of thousands of clones, almost 97% found once. The germline gives CDR1 MDHEN, CDR2 SYDVKM. CDR3 length: 15 residues. V lost 8 bases, J lost 5 bases, and 10 bases stayed unmatched. Subsets obtained from CD4+ cells comprised CD45RA+ naive and CD45RA-negative memory cells. The chain carries TRBV28 and TRBJ2-5; 11 bases agree with TRBD2. The clonotype comes from a woman aged 25 to 39 in good health. Sequences were obtained from naive CD4+ T cells sorted from blood. Subset: CD45RA+ positively selected. CDR3 coding DNA: TGTGCCAGCCGACTAGCGGGGCTTTCCGGGGAGACCCAGTACTTC. This codes for CASRLAGLSGETQYF.